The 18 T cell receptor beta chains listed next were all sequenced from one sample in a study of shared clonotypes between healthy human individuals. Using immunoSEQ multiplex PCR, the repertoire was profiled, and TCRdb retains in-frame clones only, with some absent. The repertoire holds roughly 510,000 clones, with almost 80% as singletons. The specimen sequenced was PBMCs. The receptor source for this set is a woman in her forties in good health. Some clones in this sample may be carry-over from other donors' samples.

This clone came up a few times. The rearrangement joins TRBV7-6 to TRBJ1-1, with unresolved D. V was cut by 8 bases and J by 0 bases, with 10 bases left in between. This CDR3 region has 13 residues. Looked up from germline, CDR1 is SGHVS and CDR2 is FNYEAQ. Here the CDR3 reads CASAADLNTEAFF. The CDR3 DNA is TGTGCCAGCGCCGCAGACCTGAACACTGAAGCTTTCTTT.

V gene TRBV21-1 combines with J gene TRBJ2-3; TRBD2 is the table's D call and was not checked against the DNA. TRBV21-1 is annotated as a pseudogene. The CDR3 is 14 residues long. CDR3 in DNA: TGTGCCAGAGCCCTTGGACTCCGCACAGATACGCAGTATTTT. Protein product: CARALGLRTDTQYF.

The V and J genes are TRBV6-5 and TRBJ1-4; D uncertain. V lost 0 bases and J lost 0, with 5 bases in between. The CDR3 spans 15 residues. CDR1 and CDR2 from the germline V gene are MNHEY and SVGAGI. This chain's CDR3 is CASSYSETTNEKLFF. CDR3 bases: TGTGCCAGCAGTTACTCGGAAACAACTAATGAAAAACTGTTTTTT.

The CDR3 is CASRVSGSSYEQYF. CDR3 DNA: TGTGCCAGCAGGGTTAGCGGGAGCTCCTACGAGCAGTACTTC. The chain recombines TRBV13 with TRBJ2-7; TRBD2 aligns across 9 bases. CDR1 is PRHDT and CDR2 is FYEKMQ in the germline V gene (reference sequence). This CDR3 spans 14 amino acids. Trimming took 6 bases from V and 0 from J; bases not matched to a gene: 3.

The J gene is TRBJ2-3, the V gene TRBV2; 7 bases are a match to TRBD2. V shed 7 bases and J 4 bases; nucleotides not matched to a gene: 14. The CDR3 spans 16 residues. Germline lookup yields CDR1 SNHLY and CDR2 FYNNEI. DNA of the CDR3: TGTGCCAGCACACAAAGGGCCCCGGGAGGACCAGATACGCAGTATTTT. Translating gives CASTQRAPGGPDTQYF.

CDR3 nucleotides: TGCGCCAGCAGCCTTCGGGGGGGCCCTAACTATGGCTACACCTTC. This encodes CASSLRGGPNYGYTF. The chain combines TRBV4-1 with TRBJ1-2; D may be TRBD1 (6 bases). The length of the CDR3 is 15 residues. Germline CDR1 is MGHRA and CDR2 is YSYEKL. V dropped 4 bases and J dropped 0 bases, with 12 bases sitting between them.

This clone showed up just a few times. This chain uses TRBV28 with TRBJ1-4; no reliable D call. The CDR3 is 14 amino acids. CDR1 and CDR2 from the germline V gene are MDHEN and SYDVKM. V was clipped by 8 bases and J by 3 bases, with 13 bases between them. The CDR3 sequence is CASLVSGANEKLFF. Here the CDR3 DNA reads TGTGCCAGCCTTGTATCCGGGGCTAATGAAAAACTGTTTTTT.

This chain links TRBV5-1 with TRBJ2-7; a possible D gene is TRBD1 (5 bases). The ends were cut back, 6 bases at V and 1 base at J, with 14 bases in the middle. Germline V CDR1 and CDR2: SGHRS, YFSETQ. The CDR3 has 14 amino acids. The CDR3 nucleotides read TGCGCCAGCAAGTTTGTGGACAATTCCTACGAGCAGTACTTC. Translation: CASKFVDNSYEQYF.

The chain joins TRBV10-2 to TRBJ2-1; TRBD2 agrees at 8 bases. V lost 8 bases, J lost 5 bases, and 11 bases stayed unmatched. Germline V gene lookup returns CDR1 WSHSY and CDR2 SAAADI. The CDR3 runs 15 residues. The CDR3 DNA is TGCGCCAGCGGTGGGACTAGTTTCCCGAACAATGAGCAGTTCTTC. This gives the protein CASGGTSFPNNEQFF.

The CDR3: CASSFSTGELFF. CDR3 DNA: TGTGCCAGCAGCTTTTCGACCGGGGAGCTGTTTTTT. V gene TRBV5-4 combines with J gene TRBJ2-2, with D unclear. The V gene lost 2 bases and the J gene lost 5 bases, with 4 bases spanning the gap. Germline V gives CDR1 SGHNT, CDR2 YYREEE (reference sequence). This CDR3 has 12 residues.

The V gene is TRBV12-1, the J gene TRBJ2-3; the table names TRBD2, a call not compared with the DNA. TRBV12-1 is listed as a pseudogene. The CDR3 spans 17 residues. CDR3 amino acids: CASRGRAGGFSTDTQYF. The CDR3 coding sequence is TGTGCCAGCCGAGGTAGAGCGGGAGGGTTTAGCACAGATACGCAGTATTTT.

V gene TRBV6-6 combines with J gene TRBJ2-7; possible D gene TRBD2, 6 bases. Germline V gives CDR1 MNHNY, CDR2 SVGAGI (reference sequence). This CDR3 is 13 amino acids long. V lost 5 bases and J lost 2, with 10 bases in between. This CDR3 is CASSPSEAYEQYF. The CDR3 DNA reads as TGTGCCAGCAGTCCTAGCGAGGCCTACGAGCAGTACTTC.

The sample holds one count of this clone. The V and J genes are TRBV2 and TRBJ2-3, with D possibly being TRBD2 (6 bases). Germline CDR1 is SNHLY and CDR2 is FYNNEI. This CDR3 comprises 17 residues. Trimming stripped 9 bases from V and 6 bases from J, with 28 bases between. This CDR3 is CARWGLFGGTSRDTQYF. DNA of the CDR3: TGTGCCAGATGGGGTTTGTTCGGCGGGACGAGCAGGGATACGCAGTATTTT.

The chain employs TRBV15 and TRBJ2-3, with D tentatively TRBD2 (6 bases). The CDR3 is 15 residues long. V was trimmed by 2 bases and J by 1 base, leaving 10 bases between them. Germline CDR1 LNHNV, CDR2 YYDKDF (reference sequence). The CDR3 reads CATSRRETGTDTQYF. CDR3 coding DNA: TGTGCCACCAGCAGACGGGAGACGGGCACAGATACGCAGTATTTT.

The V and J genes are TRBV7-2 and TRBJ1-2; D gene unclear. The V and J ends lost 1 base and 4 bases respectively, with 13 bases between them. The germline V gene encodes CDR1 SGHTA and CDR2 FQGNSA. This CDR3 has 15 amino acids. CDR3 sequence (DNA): TGTGCCAGCAGCTTAGGTGGGGTCGGTGGCTATGGCTACACCTTC. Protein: CASSLGGVGGYGYTF.

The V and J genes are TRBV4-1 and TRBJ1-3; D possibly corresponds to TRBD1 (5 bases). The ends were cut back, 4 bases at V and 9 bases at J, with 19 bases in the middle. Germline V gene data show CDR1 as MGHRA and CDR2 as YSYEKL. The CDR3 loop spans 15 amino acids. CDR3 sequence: CASSPGSWLGGTIYF. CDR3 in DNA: TGCGCCAGCAGCCCAGGGTCCTGGTTGGGCGGCACCATATATTTT.

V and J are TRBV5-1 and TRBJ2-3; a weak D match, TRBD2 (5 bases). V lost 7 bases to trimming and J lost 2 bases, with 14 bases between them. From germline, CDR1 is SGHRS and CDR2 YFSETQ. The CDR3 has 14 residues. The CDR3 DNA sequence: TGCGCCAGCGCCCCCGGGGTCTTCACAGATACGCAGTATTTT. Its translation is CASAPGVFTDTQYF.

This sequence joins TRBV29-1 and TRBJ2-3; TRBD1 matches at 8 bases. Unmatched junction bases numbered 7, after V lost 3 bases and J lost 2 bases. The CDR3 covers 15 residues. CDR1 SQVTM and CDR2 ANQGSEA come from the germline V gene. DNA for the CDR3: TGCAGCGTTGATAAGGGACAGGCGCTCACAGATACGCAGTATTTT. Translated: CSVDKGQALTDTQYF.